The 11 T cell receptor beta chains listed next were all sequenced from one sample in a study of OX40 agonist ivuxolimab in advanced cancers. Assay used: immunoSEQ multiplex PCR; TCRdb lists only in-frame clones, some missing. The table records about 88,000 clones, roughly 85% of them present only once. Specimen: CD4+ or CD8+ T cells sorted from blood, collected in a trial of the OX40 agonist ivuxolimab. The receptors here all came from an adult with an advanced solid tumor such as melanoma, head and neck, liver or kidney cancer.

The CDR3 DNA follows: TGCGCCAGCAGCCCCTCGGTCGAGAACACTGAAGCTTTCTTT. Protein product: CASSPSVENTEAFF. This sequence joins TRBV5-1 and TRBJ1-1; D gene ambiguous. The V gene's germline CDR1 is SGHRS and CDR2 YFSETQ. V shed 4 bases and J shed 1 base, with 11 bases lying between them. CDR3 length: 14 amino acids. Using reference TRBV5-1 and TRBJ1-1 for the parts outside the CDR3, the full variable domain is KAGVTQTPRYLIKTRGQQVTLSCSPISGHRSVSWYQQTPGQGLQFLFEYFSETQRNKGNFPGRFSGRQFSNSRSEMNVSTLELGDSALYLCASSPSVENTEAFFGQGTRLTVV.

The V call is TRBV5-4, the J call TRBJ1-2; D call uncertain. Germline values: CDR1 SGHNT, CDR2 YYREEE (reference sequence). Trimming cost V 5 bases and J 0 bases, with 14 bases left between them. This CDR3 has 15 amino acids. Here the CDR3 DNA reads TGTGCCAGCAGTCCTCCAGCAAGACCTAACTATGGCTACACCTTC. It translates to CASSPPARPNYGYTF.

The rearrangement uses TRBV6-1 and TRBJ1-1; 7 bases map to TRBD1. Losses at the gene ends were 4 bases for V and 1 base for J; bases not matched to a gene: 6. Germline CDR1 MNHNS, CDR2 SASEGT. The CDR3 loop spans 15 amino acids. The CDR3 here is CASSGSRQGNTEAFF. Written as DNA, the CDR3 is TGTGCCAGCAGTGGATCACGACAGGGGAACACTGAAGCTTTCTTT.

The chain uses TRBV7-2 and TRBJ2-1; D is possibly TRBD2 (5 bases). The germline gives CDR1 SGHTA, CDR2 FQGNSA. With 3 bases removed from V and 12 bases from J, the gap between germline ends came to 12 bases. The CDR3 has 12 amino acids. CDR3 DNA: TGTGCCAGCAGCTTTGGTAGCGAGTGGCAGTTCTTC. It specifies CASSFGSEWQFF.

The rearrangement links TRBV5-4 to TRBJ2-2, with 12 positions matching TRBD2. The CDR3 has 15 residues. The germline V gene has CDR1 SGHNT and CDR2 YYREEE (reference sequence). The trim removed 5 bases at V and 7 bases at J, leaving 6 bases unmatched. Written as DNA, the CDR3 is TGTGCCAGCAGACTGCGGACTAGCGGGGACGGGGAGCTGTTTTTT. Protein product: CASRLRTSGDGELFF.

This clone was observed a single time. The chain is built from TRBV4-1 and TRBJ1-1; 9 nucleotides agree with TRBD1. Trimming at V came to 1 base and at J to 6 bases, leaving 9 bases not matched to a gene. The CDR3 is 16 residues long. Germline CDR1 reads MGHRA; CDR2 reads YSYEKL. The CDR3 is CASSQGPGQGGPEAFF. The DNA of the CDR3 is TGCGCCAGCAGCCAAGGTCCGGGACAGGGAGGACCTGAAGCTTTCTTT.

The chain employs TRBV6-1 and TRBJ2-7; a weak D match, TRBD1 (6 bases). The CDR3 runs to 17 residues. Germline loops: CDR1 MNHNS, CDR2 SASEGT. Trimming pared 0 bases from V and 1 base from J, leaving 16 bases between. The CDR3 DNA follows: TGTGCCAGCAGTGAAGCGTGGGGACAAGCTATATCCTACGAGCAGTACGTC. Amino acid sequence: CASSEAWGQAISYEQYV.

The J gene is TRBJ2-1, the V gene TRBV7-9; a possible D gene is TRBD2 (7 bases). From germline, CDR1 is SEHNR and CDR2 FQNEAQ (reference sequence). The V end was cut by 3 bases, the J end by 5 bases, with 11 bases between. This CDR3 spans 14 amino acids. The CDR3 nucleotides are TGTGCCAGCAGCTTTGGGGGGGCCCACAATGAGCAGTTCTTC. It specifies CASSFGGAHNEQFF.

This chain connects TRBV5-6 to TRBJ1-3, with D unresolved. The CDR3 has 16 residues. Per germline, CDR1 SGHDT and CDR2 YYEEEE. V was cut by 0 bases and J by 0 bases, with 10 bases left in between. Written as DNA, the CDR3 is TGTGCCAGCAGCTTGGGGCTCGTGCGCTCTGGAAACACCATATATTTT. The encoded protein is CASSLGLVRSGNTIYF.

Only a few counts were recorded for this clone. V is TRBV28 and J is TRBJ2-5, with TRBD1 identical over 11 bases. CDR3 length equals 15 residues. The V segment lost 3 bases and the J segment 4 bases; nucleotides outside the gene matches: 4. The germline CDR1 and CDR2 sequences are MDHEN and SYDVKM. The DNA of the CDR3 is TGTGCCAGCAGTTTCTCTGGACAGGGGGCAGAGACCCAGTACTTC. It translates to CASSFSGQGAETQYF.

This sequence joins TRBV4-3 and TRBJ2-5; no reliable D call. CDR1 is LGHNA and CDR2 is YSLEER in the germline V gene. The CDR3 loop spans 14 amino acids. V dropped 0 bases and J dropped 9 bases, with 14 bases sitting between them. CDR3 sequence reads: CASSQDKVERPQYF. The CDR3 DNA follows: TGCGCCAGCAGCCAAGATAAAGTTGAGAGACCCCAGTACTTC.